This T cell receptor beta chain was recorded in a study of cytomegalovirus exposure and HLA in healthy donors. On this clone: Its target is unknown.

The CDR3 sequence is 14 residues long. V trimming: 3 bases; J trimming: 6 bases; junction bases outside the gene matches: 3. The germline V gene has CDR1 LNHDA and CDR2 SQIVND (reference sequence). Broader study findings: The study put under 200 TCR beta chains on its list as cytomegalovirus-associated. Across donors, most TCRs were seen rarely, yet some public ones were widespread.

The PCR was carried out with 60 Vbeta primers and 13 Jbeta primers. TCRdb's table, derived via immunoSEQ multiplex PCR, lists solely in-frame clones and lacks some. The sample table sets out tens of thousands of clones. This rearrangement joins TRBV19 to TRBJ2-3, with 10 bases lining up with TRBD2. Input material: PBMCs. The TCR sequence derives from a man in his fifties in good health and CMV-seropositive. The CDR3 bases are TGTGCCAGTAGTATCGCACTAGCGGGGGATACGCAGTATTTT. As protein: CASSIALAGDTQYF.